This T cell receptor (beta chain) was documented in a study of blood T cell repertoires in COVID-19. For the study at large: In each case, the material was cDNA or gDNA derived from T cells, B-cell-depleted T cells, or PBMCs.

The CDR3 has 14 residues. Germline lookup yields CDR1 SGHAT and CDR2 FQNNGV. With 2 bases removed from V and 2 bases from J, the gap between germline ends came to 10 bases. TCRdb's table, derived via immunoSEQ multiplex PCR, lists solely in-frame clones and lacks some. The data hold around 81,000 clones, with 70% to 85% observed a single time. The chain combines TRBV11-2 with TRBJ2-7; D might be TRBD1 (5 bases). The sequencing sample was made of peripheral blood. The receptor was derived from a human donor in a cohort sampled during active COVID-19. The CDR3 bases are TGTGCCAGCAGCTTACAGGACACAACCTACGAGCAGTACTTC. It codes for CASSLQDTTYEQYF. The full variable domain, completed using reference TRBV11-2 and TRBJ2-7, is EAGVAQSPRYKIIEKRQSVAFWCNPISGHATLYWYQQILGQGPKLLIQFQNNGVVDDSQLPKDRFSAERLKGVDSTLKIQPAKLEDSAVYLCASSLQDTTYEQYFGPGTRLTVT.